The present T cell receptor beta chain was sequenced within a study of molecular identifiers for immune sequencing clone quantification. On this clonotype itself: A much larger clone differs by one base, so this may be a read error.

The CDR3 length is 16 residues. Germline CDR1 is MNHEY and CDR2 is SVGEGT. TCRdb independently ran MiXCR on the PCR reads; one entry per CDR3 protein. The sample lists hundreds of thousands of distinct CDR3 sequences, roughly 23% occurring once. The genes are TRBV6-2 or TRBV6-3 and TRBJ1-4; the D is unclear. Sequenced input: naive CD8+ T cells from blood, with Jurkat cell RNA spiked in. Subset of the sample: FACS-sorted CD8+CD4-CCR7+CD45RA+ naive T cells. This TCR derives from a human donor in good health. Some libraries in this study had Jurkat cell RNA spiked in. As DNA, the CDR3 is TGTACCAGCAGCCACCCGGATGGCGCTTATAATGAAAAACTGTTTTTT. This translates into CTSSHPDGAYNEKLFF.